This entry concerns a single T cell receptor beta chain. What it recognizes is unknown. The germline V gene has CDR1 MNHEY and CDR2 SVGEGT. The CDR3 is made up of 15 amino acids. The V end lost 6 bases, the J end lost 4 bases, and 15 bases lay between the germline ends. Each CDR3 protein gets one entry after TCRdb re-called the reads with MiXCR. The sample includes under 850,000 distinct CDR3 sequences, 30% to 40% seen only once; the top ten take 15% to 20%. This entry belongs to a study of T cell repertoires in cytomegalovirus infection. Overall study: Alongside well-studied HLA-B-restricted CMV epitopes, recently identified HLA-C-restricted CMV epitopes were also used. Based on public TCR beta signatures, there were indications of CMV infection and of a matching HLA type. Study-wide findings and caveats: CMV-specific TCR beta clonotypes restricted by HLA-C were the ones dominating the ex vivo response.

The TCR sequence derives from a human donor in good health (CMV status not recorded). Some clones in this sample may be carry-over from other donors' samples. The input for sequencing was cultured PBMCs, taken from culture after CMV antigen stimulation. The chain couples TRBV6-2 or TRBV6-3 to TRBJ2-2; D gene unclear. CDR3 coding DNA: TGTGCCAGCAGAAGGGCAGCCCCAGCCACCGGGGAGCTGTTTTTT. Translated, it gives CASRRAAPATGELFF.